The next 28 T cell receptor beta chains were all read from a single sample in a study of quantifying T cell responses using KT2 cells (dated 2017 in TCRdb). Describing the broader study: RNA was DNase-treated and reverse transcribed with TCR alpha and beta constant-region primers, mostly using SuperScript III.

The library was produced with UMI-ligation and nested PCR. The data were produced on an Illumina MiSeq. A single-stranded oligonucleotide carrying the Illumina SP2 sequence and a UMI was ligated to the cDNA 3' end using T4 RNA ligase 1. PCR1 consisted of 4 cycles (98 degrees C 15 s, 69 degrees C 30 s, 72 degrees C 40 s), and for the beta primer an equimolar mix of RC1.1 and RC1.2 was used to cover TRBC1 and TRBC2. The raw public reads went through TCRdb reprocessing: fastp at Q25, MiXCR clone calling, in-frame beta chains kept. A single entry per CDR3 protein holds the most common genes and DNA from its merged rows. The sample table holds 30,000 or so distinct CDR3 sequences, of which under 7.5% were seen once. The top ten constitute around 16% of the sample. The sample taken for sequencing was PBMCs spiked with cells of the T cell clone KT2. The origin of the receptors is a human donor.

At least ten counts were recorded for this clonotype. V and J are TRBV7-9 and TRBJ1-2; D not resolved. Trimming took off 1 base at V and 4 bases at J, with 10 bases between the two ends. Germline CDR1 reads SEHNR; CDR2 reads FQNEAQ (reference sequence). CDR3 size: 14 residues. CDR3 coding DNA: TGTGCCAGCAGCTTAGACTTTGTCGGCTATGGCTACACCTTC. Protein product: CASSLDFVGYGYTF.

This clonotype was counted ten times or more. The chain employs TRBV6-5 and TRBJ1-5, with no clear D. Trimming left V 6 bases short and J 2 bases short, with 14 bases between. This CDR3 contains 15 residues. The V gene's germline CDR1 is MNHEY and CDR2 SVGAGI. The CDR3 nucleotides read TGTGCCAGCAGCCCCGTGTCCTCCGGCAATCAGCCCCAGCATTTT. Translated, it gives CASSPVSSGNQPQHF.

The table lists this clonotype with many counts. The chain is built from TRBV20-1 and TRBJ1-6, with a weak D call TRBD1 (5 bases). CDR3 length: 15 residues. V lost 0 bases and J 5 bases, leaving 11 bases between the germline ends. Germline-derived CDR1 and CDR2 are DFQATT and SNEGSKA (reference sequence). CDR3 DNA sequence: TGCAGTGCTAGAGATTTGGCAGGGAATAATTCACCCCTCCACTTT. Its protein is CSARDLAGNNSPLHF.

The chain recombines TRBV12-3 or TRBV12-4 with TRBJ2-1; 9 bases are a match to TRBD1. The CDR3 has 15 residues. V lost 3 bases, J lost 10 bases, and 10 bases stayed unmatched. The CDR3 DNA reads TGTGCCAGCAGTTTTCCGGGACAGGGTCCAGGAGAGCAGTTCTTC. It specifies CASSFPGQGPGEQFF.

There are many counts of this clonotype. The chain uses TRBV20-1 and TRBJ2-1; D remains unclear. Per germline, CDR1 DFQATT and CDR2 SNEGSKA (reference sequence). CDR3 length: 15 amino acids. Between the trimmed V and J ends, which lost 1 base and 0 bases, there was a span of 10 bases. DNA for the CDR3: TGCAGTGCTAGAGGAGTCGAGAGCTCCTACAATGAGCAGTTCTTC. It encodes CSARGVESSYNEQFF.

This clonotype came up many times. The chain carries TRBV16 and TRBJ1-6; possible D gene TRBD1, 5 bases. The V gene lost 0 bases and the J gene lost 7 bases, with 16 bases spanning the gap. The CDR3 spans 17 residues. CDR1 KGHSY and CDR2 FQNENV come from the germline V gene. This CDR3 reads CASSQSRMGEANSPLHF. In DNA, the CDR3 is TGTGCCAGCAGCCAATCACGGATGGGGGAAGCGAATTCACCCCTCCACTTT.

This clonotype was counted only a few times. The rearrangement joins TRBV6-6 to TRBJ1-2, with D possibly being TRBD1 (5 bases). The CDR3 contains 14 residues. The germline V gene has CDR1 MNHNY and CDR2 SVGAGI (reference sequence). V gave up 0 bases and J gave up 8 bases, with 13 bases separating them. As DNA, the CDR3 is TGTGCCAGCAGTTACTCGAACGGGGCGGAGGGCTACACCTTC. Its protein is CASSYSNGAEGYTF.

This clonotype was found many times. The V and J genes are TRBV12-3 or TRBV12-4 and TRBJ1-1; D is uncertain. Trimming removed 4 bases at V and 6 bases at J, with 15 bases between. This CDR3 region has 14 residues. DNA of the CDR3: TGTGCCAGCAGTTCACAAGGACGGGGAGCTGAAGCTTTCTTT. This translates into CASSSQGRGAEAFF.

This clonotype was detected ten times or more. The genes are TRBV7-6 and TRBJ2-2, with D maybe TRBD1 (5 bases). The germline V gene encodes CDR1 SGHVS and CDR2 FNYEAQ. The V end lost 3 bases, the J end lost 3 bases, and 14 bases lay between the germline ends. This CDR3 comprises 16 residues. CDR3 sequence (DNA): TGTGCCAGCAGCTTGACAGTTTCGTTGGACACCGGGGAGCTGTTTTTT. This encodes CASSLTVSLDTGELFF.

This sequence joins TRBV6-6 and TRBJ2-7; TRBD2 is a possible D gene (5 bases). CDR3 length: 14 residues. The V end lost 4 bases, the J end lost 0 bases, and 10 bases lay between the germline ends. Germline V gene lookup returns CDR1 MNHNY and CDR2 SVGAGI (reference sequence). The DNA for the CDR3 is TGTGCCAGCAGTTCGGACGGGAACTCCTACGAGCAGTACTTC. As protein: CASSSDGNSYEQYF.

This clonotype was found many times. The CDR3 spells CASRRLGREQYF. CDR3 bases: TGTGCCAGCCGCCGTTTGGGGAGAGAGCAGTACTTC. The V call is TRBV2, the J call TRBJ2-7, with D perhaps TRBD2 (5 bases). The length of the CDR3 is 12 residues. V was cut by 8 bases and J by 7 bases, with 15 bases left in between. CDR1 is SNHLY, CDR2 FYNNEI, per germline.

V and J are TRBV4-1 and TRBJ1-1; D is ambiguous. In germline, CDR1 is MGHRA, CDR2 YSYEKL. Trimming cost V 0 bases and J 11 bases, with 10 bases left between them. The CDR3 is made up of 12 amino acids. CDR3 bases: TGCGCCAGCAGCCAAGATGGGGTTCTGGCTTTCTTT. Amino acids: CASSQDGVLAFF.

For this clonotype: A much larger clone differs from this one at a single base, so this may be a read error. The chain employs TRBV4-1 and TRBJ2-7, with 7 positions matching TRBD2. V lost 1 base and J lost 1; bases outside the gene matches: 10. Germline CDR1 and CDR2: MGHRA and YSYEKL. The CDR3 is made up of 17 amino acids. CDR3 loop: CASSQGLRTRGSYEQYF. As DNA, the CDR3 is TGCGCCAGCAGCCAAGGACTCCGGACTAGAGGTTCCTACGAGCAGTACTTC.

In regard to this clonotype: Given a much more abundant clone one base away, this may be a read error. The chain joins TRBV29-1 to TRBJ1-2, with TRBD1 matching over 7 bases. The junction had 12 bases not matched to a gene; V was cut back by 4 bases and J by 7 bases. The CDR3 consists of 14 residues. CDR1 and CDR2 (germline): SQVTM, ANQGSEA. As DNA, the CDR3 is TGCAGCGTTGGGGCTCCGGGCAGGGGGACTGGCTACACCTTC. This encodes CSVGAPGRGTGYTF. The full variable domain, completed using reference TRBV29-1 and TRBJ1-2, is SAVISQKPSRDICQRGTSLTIQCQVDSQVTMMFWYRQQPGQSLTLIATANQGSEATYESGFVIDKFPISRPNLTFSTLTVSNMSPEDSSIYLCSVGAPGRGTGYTFGSGTRLTVV.

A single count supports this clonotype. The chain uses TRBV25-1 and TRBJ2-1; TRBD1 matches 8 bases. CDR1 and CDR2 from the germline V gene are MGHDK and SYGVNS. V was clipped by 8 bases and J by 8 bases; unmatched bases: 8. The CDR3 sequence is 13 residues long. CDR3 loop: CASQGARFDEQFF. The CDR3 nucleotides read TGTGCCAGCCAGGGGGCGCGGTTCGATGAGCAGTTCTTC.

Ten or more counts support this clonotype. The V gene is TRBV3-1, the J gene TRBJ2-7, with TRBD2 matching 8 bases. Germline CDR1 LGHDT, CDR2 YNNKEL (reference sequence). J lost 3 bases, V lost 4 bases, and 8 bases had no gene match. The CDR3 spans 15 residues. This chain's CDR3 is CASSPSGTRGYEQYF. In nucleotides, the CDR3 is TGTGCCAGCAGCCCATCCGGGACTAGAGGCTACGAGCAGTACTTC.

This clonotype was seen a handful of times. CDR3 DNA: TGCGCCAGCAGCCAAGATCCGGGACTAGCGGGAGTCGAGCAGTTCTTC. It encodes CASSQDPGLAGVEQFF. The chain links TRBV4-3 to TRBJ2-1, with TRBD2 matching 14 bases. With V trimmed by 0 bases and J by 10 bases, 5 bases remained unmatched. Germline values: CDR1 LGHNA, CDR2 YSLEER. The CDR3 sequence is 16 residues long.

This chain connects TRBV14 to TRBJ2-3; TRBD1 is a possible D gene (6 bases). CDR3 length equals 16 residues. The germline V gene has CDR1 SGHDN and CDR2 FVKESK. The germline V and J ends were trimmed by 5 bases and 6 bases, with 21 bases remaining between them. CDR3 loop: CASSNRDILLTDTQYF. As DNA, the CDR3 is TGTGCCAGCAGCAACCGGGACATCCTCCTCACGGATACGCAGTATTTT.

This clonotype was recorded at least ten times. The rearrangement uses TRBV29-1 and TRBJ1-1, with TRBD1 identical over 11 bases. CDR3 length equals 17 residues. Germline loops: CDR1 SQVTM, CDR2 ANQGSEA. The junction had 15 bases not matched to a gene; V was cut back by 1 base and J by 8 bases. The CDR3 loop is CSVEAPGTGGALKEAFF. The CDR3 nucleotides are TGCAGCGTTGAAGCACCCGGGACAGGGGGAGCCCTCAAGGAAGCTTTCTTT.

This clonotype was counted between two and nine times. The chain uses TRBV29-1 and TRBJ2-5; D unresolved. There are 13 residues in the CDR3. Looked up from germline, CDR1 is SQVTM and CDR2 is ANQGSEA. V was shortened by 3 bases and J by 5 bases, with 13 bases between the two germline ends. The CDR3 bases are TGCAGCGTTGAGATACCCTGGGTGGAGACCCAGTACTTC. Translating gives CSVEIPWVETQYF.

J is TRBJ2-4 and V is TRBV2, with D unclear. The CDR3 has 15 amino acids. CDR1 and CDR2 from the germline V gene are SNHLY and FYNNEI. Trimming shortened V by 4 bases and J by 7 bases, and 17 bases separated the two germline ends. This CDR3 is CASSVDGRDTNIQYF. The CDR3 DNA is TGTGCCAGCAGTGTAGACGGACGAGATACGAACATTCAGTACTTC.

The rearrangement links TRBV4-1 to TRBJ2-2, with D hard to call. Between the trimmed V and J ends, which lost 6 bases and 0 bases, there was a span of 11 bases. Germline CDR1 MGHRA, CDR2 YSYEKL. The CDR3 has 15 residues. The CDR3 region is CASRLQETNTGELFF. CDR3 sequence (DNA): TGCGCCAGCAGGCTGCAGGAGACGAACACCGGGGAGCTGTTTTTT.

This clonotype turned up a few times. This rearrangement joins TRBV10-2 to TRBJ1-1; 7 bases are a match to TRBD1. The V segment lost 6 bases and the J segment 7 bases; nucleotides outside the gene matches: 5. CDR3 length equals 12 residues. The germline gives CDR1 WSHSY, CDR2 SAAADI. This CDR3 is CASSDRVDEAFF. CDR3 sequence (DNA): TGCGCCAGCAGCGACAGGGTTGATGAAGCTTTCTTT.

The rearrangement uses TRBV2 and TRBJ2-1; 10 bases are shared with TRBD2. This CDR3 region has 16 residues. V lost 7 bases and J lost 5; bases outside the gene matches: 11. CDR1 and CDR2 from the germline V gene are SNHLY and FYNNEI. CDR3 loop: CASIRGASGGNNEQFF. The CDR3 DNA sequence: TGTGCCAGCATTCGAGGAGCTAGCGGGGGAAACAATGAGCAGTTCTTC.

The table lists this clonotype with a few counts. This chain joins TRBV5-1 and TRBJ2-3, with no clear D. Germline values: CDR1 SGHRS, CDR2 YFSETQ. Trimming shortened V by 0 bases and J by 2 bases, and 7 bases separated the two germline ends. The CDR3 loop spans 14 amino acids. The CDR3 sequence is CASSLGPNTDTQYF. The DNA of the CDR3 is TGCGCCAGCAGCTTGGGGCCTAACACAGATACGCAGTATTTT.

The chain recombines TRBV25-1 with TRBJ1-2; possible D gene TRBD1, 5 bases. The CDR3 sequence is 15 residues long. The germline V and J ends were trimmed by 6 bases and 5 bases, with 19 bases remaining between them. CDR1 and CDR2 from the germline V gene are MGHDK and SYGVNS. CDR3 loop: CASSVTGPSLYGYTF. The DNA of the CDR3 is TGTGCCAGCAGCGTTACAGGCCCTAGCCTATATGGCTACACCTTC.

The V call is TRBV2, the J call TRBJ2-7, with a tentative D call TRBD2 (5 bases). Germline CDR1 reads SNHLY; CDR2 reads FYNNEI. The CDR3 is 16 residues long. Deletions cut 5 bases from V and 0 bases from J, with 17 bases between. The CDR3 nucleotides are TGTGCCAGCAGTCTCTGGACTTCTCTTAGCTCCTACGAGCAGTACTTC. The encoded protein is CASSLWTSLSSYEQYF. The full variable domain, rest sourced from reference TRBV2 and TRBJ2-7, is EPEVTQTPSHQVTQMGQEVILRCVPISNHLYFYWYRQILGQKVEFLVSFYNNEISEKSEIFDDQFSVERPDGSNFTLKIRSTKLEDSAMYFCASSLWTSLSSYEQYFGPGTRLTVT.

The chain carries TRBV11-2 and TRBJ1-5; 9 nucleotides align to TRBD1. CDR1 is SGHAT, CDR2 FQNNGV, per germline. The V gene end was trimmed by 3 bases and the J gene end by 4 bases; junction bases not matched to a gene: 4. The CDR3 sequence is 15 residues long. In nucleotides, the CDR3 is TGTGCCAGCAGCTTGGGGACAGGGATTAATCAGCCCCAGCATTTT. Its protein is CASSLGTGINQPQHF.